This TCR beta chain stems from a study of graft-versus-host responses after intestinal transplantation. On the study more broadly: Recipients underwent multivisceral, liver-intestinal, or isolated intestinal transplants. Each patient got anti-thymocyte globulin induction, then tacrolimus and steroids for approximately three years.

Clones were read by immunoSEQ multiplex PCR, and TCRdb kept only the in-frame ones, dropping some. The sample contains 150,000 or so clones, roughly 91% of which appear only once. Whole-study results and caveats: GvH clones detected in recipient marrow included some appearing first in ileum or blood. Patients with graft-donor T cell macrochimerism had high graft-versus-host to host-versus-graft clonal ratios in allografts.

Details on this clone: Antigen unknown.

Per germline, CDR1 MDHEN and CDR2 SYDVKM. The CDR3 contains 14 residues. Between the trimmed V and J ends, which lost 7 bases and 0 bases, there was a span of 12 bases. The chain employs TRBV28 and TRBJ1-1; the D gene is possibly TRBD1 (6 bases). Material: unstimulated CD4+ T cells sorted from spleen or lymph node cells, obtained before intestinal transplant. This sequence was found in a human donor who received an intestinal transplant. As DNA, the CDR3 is TGTGCCAGCAATATCGGACAGTTGAACACTGAAGCTTTCTTT. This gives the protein CASNIGQLNTEAFF.